This T cell receptor (beta chain) originates from a study of tumor-infiltrating lymphocytes in primary liver carcinoma. This CDR3 contains 15 residues. Germline CDR1 and CDR2: MDHEN and SYDVKM. Production of TCR beta cDNA used roughly 0.55 ug total RNA together with a constant-region primer. Each TCR beta library was derived from three nested multiplex PCR rounds that employed slightly modified ARM-PCR. Two initial PCR rounds of approximately 10 cycles each paired TRBV1-TRBV30 forward primers with a C-beta reverse primer. MiXCR, run by TCRdb on the multiplex PCR reads, gives a single entry per CDR3 protein. The data show 50,000 or so distinct CDR3 sequences, over 65% seen once. To note about this clonotype: What it binds is unknown.

Unsorted bulk tissue (about 19-33 mg) underwent RNA and DNA co-extraction. General study findings and limits: Relative to tumor region pairs, the tumor-adjacent and tumor-blood pairs showed overlap that was lower.

The clonotype comes from a man in his forties with primary liver carcinoma and hepatitis B virus infection. The sequenced material came from liver tumor tissue from sampling region 5. As to subset: tumor region T5, tumor centre. This chain links TRBV28 with TRBJ2-7; TRBD1 or TRBD2 may be the D gene (5 bases each). This CDR3 is CVCSPPGLASYEQYF. CDR3 DNA sequence: TGTGTCTGCAGTCCCCCAGGGCTAGCTTCCTACGAGCAGTACTTC.